A selection of T cell receptor beta chains follows, all from one sample in a study of shared clonotypes between healthy human individuals. Using immunoSEQ multiplex PCR, the repertoire was profiled, and TCRdb retains in-frame clones only, with some absent. The sample yields around 2.5 million clones, 80% to 95% seen once. Sequencing was carried out using naive CD4+ T cells from PBMCs. These receptor sequences come from a man between 18 and 29 years old in good health. Some clones in this sample may be carry-over from other donors' samples. Each CDR3 is given with its conserved first and last residue. The order of the fields is clone size, J gene, D gene, V gene, CDR3 protein, CDR3 DNA. A D gene is named only where the DNA matches it firmly. The size of a clone is reported for some rows only, either as once, few or many, or as a class for expanded clones.

size: .; J: TRBJ2-7; D: TRBD2; V: TRBV7-2; CDR3: CASSLRLAGGHHEQYF; DNA: TGTGCCAGCAGCTTACGACTAGCGGGAGGGCACCACGAGCAGTACTTC
size: .; J: TRBJ2-5; D: .; V: TRBV7-3; CDR3: CASSKTGSETQYF; DNA: TGTGCCAGCAGCAAAACAGGGTCGGAGACCCAGTACTTC
size: .; J: TRBJ2-3; D: .; V: TRBV19; CDR3: CATSGTGDKGDSGSFTDTQYF; DNA: TGTGCCACCTCCGGGACAGGGGACAAAGGGGATAGCGGGAGCTTCACAGATACGCAGTATTTT
size: .; J: TRBJ2-7; D: .; V: TRBV6-1; CDR3: CASSVGSEYSEQYF; DNA: TGTGCCAGCAGTGTGGGTTCGGAGTACTCAGAGCAGTACTTC
size: .; J: TRBJ2-1; D: TRBD2; V: TRBV29-1; CDR3: CSVEDFKQSRSSGYNEQFF; DNA: TGCAGCGTTGAAGATTTCAAGCAGTCCCGGTCTAGCGGTTACAATGAGCAGTTCTTC
size: once; J: TRBJ2-5; D: .; V: TRBV4-2; CDR3: CASSQVKALQETQYF; DNA: TGTGCCAGCAGCCAAGTCAAGGCTTTACAAGAGACCCAGTACTTC
size: .; J: TRBJ2-1; D: .; V: TRBV20-1; CDR3: CSASGANEQFF; DNA: TGCAGTGCTAGCGGGGCCAATGAGCAGTTCTTC
size: .; J: TRBJ1-4; D: .; V: TRBV7-2; CDR3: CASSLGGVNEKLFF; DNA: TGTGCCAGCAGCTTAGGGGGGGTTAATGAAAAACTGTTTTTT
size: .; J: TRBJ1-2; D: .; V: TRBV7-9; CDR3: CASSQGGVHGYTF; DNA: TGTGCCAGCAGCCAAGGAGGGGTCCATGGCTACACCTTC
size: .; J: TRBJ2-3; D: .; V: TRBV18; CDR3: CASSSRRQIGQYF; DNA: TGTGCCAGCTCCTCACGCAGACAGATAGGGCAGTATTTT
size: once; J: TRBJ2-2; D: TRBD1; V: TRBV18; CDR3: CASSPTWDRGTGELFF; DNA: TGTGCCAGCTCACCCACCTGGGACAGGGGAACCGGGGAGCTGTTTTTT
size: .; J: TRBJ1-3; D: .; V: TRBV7-6; CDR3: CASSWNGGPSGNTIYF; DNA: TGTGCCAGCAGCTGGAACGGGGGACCCTCTGGAAACACCATATATTTT
size: .; J: TRBJ2-2; D: TRBD1; V: TRBV27; CDR3: CASSPDRGHTNTGELFF; DNA: TGTGCCAGCAGCCCCGACAGGGGGCATACGAACACCGGGGAGCTGTTTTTT
size: .; J: TRBJ2-1; D: .; V: TRBV18; CDR3: CASSPGVAVELNEQFF; DNA: TGTGCCAGCTCACCAGGCGTAGCGGTCGAGCTAAATGAGCAGTTCTTC
size: .; J: TRBJ1-3; D: .; V: TRBV4-1; CDR3: CASSQEYPSLSGNTIYF; DNA: TGCGCCAGCAGCCAAGAGTATCCGTCCCTGTCTGGAAACACCATATATTTT
size: .; J: TRBJ2-1; D: .; V: TRBV30; CDR3: CAWRTLVGTAYNEQFF; DNA: TGTGCCTGGAGAACCCTTGTAGGGACGGCGTACAATGAGCAGTTCTTC
size: .; J: TRBJ1-4; D: .; V: TRBV6-5; CDR3: CASRARPPEKLFF; DNA: TGTGCCAGCCGCGCCCGGCCCCCTGAAAAACTGTTTTTT
size: .; J: TRBJ2-2; D: .; V: TRBV9; CDR3: CASSPGGGVTGELFF; DNA: TGTGCCAGCAGCCCAGGGGGAGGGGTTACCGGGGAGCTGTTTTTT
size: once; J: TRBJ2-5; D: .; V: TRBV20-1; CDR3: CSAGGEETQYF; DNA: TGCAGTGCCGGGGGAGAAGAGACCCAGTACTTC